Listed below are T cell receptor beta chains from one sample, sequenced in a study of blood T cells in healthy people across ages. Using its own MiXCR run on the 5' RACE reads, TCRdb lists one record per CDR3 protein. The profile shows hundreds of thousands of distinct CDR3 sequences, 20% to 25% of them singletons. This sample was shared with a second study, whose subject was T cells of mothers and their children.

The sample consisted of blood. All receptors come from a boy aged 10-17 years in good health. The CDR3 runs from the conserved cysteine through the conserved F or W. D genes are given only for firm matches. Where a row states a size, it is once, few, many or the class of an expanded clone; other rows omit it.

CDR3 DNA,CDR3 protein,clone size,D gene,J gene,V gene
TGTGCCAGCAGCTTAGGGGGAGCTGGAGATACGCAGTATTTT,CASSLGGAGDTQYF,-,-,TRBJ2-3,TRBV7-9
TGCGCCAGCAGCCCTGGACAGAACCCCTACGAGCAGTACTTC,CASSPGQNPYEQYF,few,-,TRBJ2-7,TRBV5-1
TGCGCCAGCAGCTTGGAGGGGACCCTAAGGGGTCGAGAGACCCAGTACTTC,CASSLEGTLRGRETQYF,-,-,TRBJ2-5,TRBV5-1
TGTGCCAGCAGTTTTGAAGGGGGGCCCTACGAGCAGTACTTC,CASSFEGGPYEQYF,-,-,TRBJ2-7,TRBV11-2
TGCGCCAGCAGCTTGGCCGGGGGACAGGGATCCACTGAAGCTTTCTTT,CASSLAGGQGSTEAFF,-,TRBD1,TRBJ1-1,TRBV5-1
TGTGCCAGCAGTTCTACACAGGGAACCTATGGCTACACCTTC,CASSSTQGTYGYTF,few,-,TRBJ1-2,TRBV6-5
TGCAGCGCACAAAGCGGGAGCTATTACAATGAGCAGTTCTTC,CSAQSGSYYNEQFF,-,TRBD2,TRBJ2-1,TRBV29-1
TGCGCCAGCAGCCTACGACAGGGGGAGGATGAAAAACTGTTTTTT,CASSLRQGEDEKLFF,-,TRBD1,TRBJ1-4,TRBV5-1
TGTGCCAGCACCCAGGGGGCGGCTGGCTACACCTTC,CASTQGAAGYTF,-,TRBD1,TRBJ1-2,TRBV12-3/TRBV12-4
TGCGCCAGCAGCGTCGACAGGTTTGGGTCGACCCAGTACTTC,CASSVDRFGSTQYF,-,-,TRBJ2-5,TRBV5-1
TGTGCCAGCAGCCCTCCTTTTGGCCCCGGGGAGCTGTTTTTT,CASSPPFGPGELFF,few,-,TRBJ2-2,TRBV14
TGCGCCAGCAGCTTGGAAGGATACCTAGATCAGCCCCAGCATTTT,CASSLEGYLDQPQHF,-,-,TRBJ1-5,TRBV5-1
TGCAGCGTTGAATTCGACAACCCCTACGAGCAGTACTTC,CSVEFDNPYEQYF,-,-,TRBJ2-7,TRBV29-1
TGTGCCAGCAGCCGCCAGGGGCCACACAATGAGCAGTTCTTC,CASSRQGPHNEQFF,-,-,TRBJ2-1,TRBV4-2
TGTGCCAGCAGCCAAGAGGGGGGCGGCCTAGATACGCAGTATTTT,CASSQEGGGLDTQYF,-,-,TRBJ2-3,TRBV3-1
TGCAGCGTTGAGGGGGAGTCGGGAGAGACCCAGTACTTC,CSVEGESGETQYF,-,-,TRBJ2-5,TRBV29-1
TGTGCCAGCAGCGTGGGACCTACCGTGGGCACCGGGGAGCTGTTTTTT,CASSVGPTVGTGELFF,few,-,TRBJ2-2,TRBV9
TGTGCCAGCAGCCCCCCAGCGTGGGCCCCTATCCAAGAGACCCAGTACTTC,CASSPPAWAPIQETQYF,-,-,TRBJ2-5,TRBV7-2
TGTGCCAGCAGCCTCCGACCCCGGCGGGTTGAAAAACTGTTTTTT,CASSLRPRRVEKLFF,few,-,TRBJ1-4,TRBV5-8
TGTGCCAGCAGTCGTGGACAGGGCGGAGAAGGCTACACCTTC,CASSRGQGGEGYTF,few,TRBD1,TRBJ1-2,TRBV12-3/TRBV12-4
TGTGCCACCAGCAGAGAGGGGGGTGTCTATGGCTACACCTTC,CATSREGGVYGYTF,-,-,TRBJ1-2,TRBV15
TGTGCCACCATTGCGGGCTCTGGGGCCAACGTCCTGACTTTC,CATIAGSGANVLTF,few,-,TRBJ2-6,TRBV28
TGTGCCAGCAGTTGGGGGGGCGGGGAAGAGACCCAGTACTTC,CASSWGGGEETQYF,few,-,TRBJ2-5,TRBV12-3/TRBV12-4
TGTGCCAGCAGTTTATCTCAGGGGGCGCGTGGGCAGTACTTC,CASSLSQGARGQYF,few,TRBD1,TRBJ2-7,TRBV28
TGCAGCGTTAGGACAGACTATGGCTACACCTTC,CSVRTDYGYTF,-,-,TRBJ1-2,TRBV29-1
TGTGCCAGCAGCACTAGCAGCTCCTACGAGCAGTACTTC,CASSTSSSYEQYF,-,-,TRBJ2-7,TRBV28
TGCAGCGTTGAAGATCCGGCGACGTTAAGAGCGCAGTATTTT,CSVEDPATLRAQYF,-,-,TRBJ2-3,TRBV29-1
TGTGCCAGCAGTTTAGCGGGACTCCGATGGCCCTCTGAAAAACTGTTTTTT,CASSLAGLRWPSEKLFF,-,-,TRBJ1-4,TRBV12-3/TRBV12-4
TGCGCCAGCAGCCAAGGCCTCCAGGGGGATACGCAGTATTTT,CASSQGLQGDTQYF,-,-,TRBJ2-3,TRBV4-3
TGCAGCGTTGGTGTCGGACTAGAAGACGGAAACATTCAGTACTTC,CSVGVGLEDGNIQYF,-,TRBD2,TRBJ2-4,TRBV29-1
TGTGCCAGCAGCTTCTCAGTGCACTATGGCTACACCTTC,CASSFSVHYGYTF,once,-,TRBJ1-2,TRBV7-2
TGCAGCGTTGGGCGAGGTAATGAGCAGTTCTTC,CSVGRGNEQFF,few,-,TRBJ2-1,TRBV29-1
TGCGCCAGCAGCCAAGGTAACACAGGGGGCCGTCCCCAGCATTTT,CASSQGNTGGRPQHF,-,TRBD1,TRBJ1-5,TRBV4-3
TGTGCCACTAGTGGTTCCCGGGACACGTCCTACAATGAGCAGTTCTTC,CATSGSRDTSYNEQFF,-,-,TRBJ2-1,TRBV24-1
TGTGTCAGCAGTGAAGCTAGCGGGGGGGCAGAGACCCAGTACTTC,CVSSEASGGAETQYF,few,TRBD2,TRBJ2-5,TRBV6-1
TGCAGTGCTAGAGATTTTTTAGACCAGCAACCCACGACCCTGTTTTTT,CSARDFLDQQPTTLFF,-,-,TRBJ1-4,TRBV20-1
TGTGCCAGCCGGCAGAGAAACTCCTACGAGCAGTACTTC,CASRQRNSYEQYF,few,-,TRBJ2-7,TRBV5-6
TGTGCCAGCAGCCACAGCGGTCTAGATACGCAGTATTTT,CASSHSGLDTQYF,-,-,TRBJ2-3,TRBV3-1
TGTGCCAGCAGCGTACAGGGGAACACCGGGGAGCTGTTTTTT,CASSVQGNTGELFF,few,-,TRBJ2-2,TRBV9
TGCAGCGTCGGGACTAGACACACCGGGGAGCTGTTTTTT,CSVGTRHTGELFF,few,TRBD2,TRBJ2-2,TRBV29-1
TGTGCCAGCAGCCCAACCGGGCTGTATGGCTACACCTTC,CASSPTGLYGYTF,-,-,TRBJ1-2,TRBV7-9
TGCAGTGCGCCGACTAGCGGTACGACCCAGTACTTC,CSAPTSGTTQYF,few,TRBD2,TRBJ2-5,TRBV20-1
TGTGCCAGCATTAACAGGGGTAAGGGAGAGACCCAGTACTTC,CASINRGKGETQYF,-,TRBD1,TRBJ2-5,TRBV28
TGTGCCAGCAGCCGCCGGGACAAGAACACAGATACGCAGTATTTT,CASSRRDKNTDTQYF,-,-,TRBJ2-3,TRBV7-2
TGTGCCAGCAGTTCGGCAGGGGACCTCTATGGCTACACCTTC,CASSSAGDLYGYTF,-,-,TRBJ1-2,TRBV6-2/TRBV6-3
TGTGCCAGCAGGGCAGGGACTAATCAGCCCCAGCATTTT,CASRAGTNQPQHF,few,-,TRBJ1-5,TRBV6-1
TGCAGCGCTGACGCTAGCTCCTACAATGAGCAGTTCTTC,CSADASSYNEQFF,few,-,TRBJ2-1,TRBV29-1
TGTGCCAGCAGTCCACTAGAGGGCGGGGAGCTGTTTTTT,CASSPLEGGELFF,-,-,TRBJ2-2,TRBV28
TGTGCCAGCAGTGTGAGGGCCACAGATACGCAGTATTTT,CASSVRATDTQYF,-,-,TRBJ2-3,TRBV6-1
TGTGCCAGCAGCTTACATCTCCTGAACACTGAAGCTTTCTTT,CASSLHLLNTEAFF,-,-,TRBJ1-1,TRBV7-9
TGTGCCAGCAGCGAGGACAGGGGAACCTACGAGCAGCACTTC,CASSEDRGTYEQHF,few,-,TRBJ2-7,TRBV21-1
TGTGCCAGCAGTTTTTCCAGCGGGGAGCTGTTTTTT,CASSFSSGELFF,-,-,TRBJ2-2,TRBV6-5
TGTGCCAGCAGCCGTGGAGGGCGGATGCCTGAAAAACTGTTTTTT,CASSRGGRMPEKLFF,few,-,TRBJ1-4,TRBV11-2
TGCGCCAGCAGCCATGACAGGGAGATCCCCTACGAGCAGTACTTC,CASSHDREIPYEQYF,-,TRBD1,TRBJ2-7,TRBV4-3
TGCAGTGCGTTAACAGGGGGGGGATACAATGAGCAGTTCTTC,CSALTGGGYNEQFF,-,-,TRBJ2-1,TRBV20-1